This T cell receptor (beta chain) was retrieved from a study of blood T cell repertoires in COVID-19. Study background: Specimens from acute and convalescent COVID-19 originated in the United States, Italy and Spain. T cells, B-cell-depleted T cells, or PBMCs supplied cDNA or gDNA.

This clone was observed a few times. Followed longitudinally, the Seattle patients had been enrolled during active infection. The V end lost 4 bases, the J end lost 4 bases, and 10 bases lay between the germline ends. Germline loops: CDR1 LNHDA, CDR2 SQIVND (reference sequence). The CDR3 loop spans 13 amino acids. Assay used: immunoSEQ multiplex PCR; TCRdb lists only in-frame clones, some missing. The data show hundreds of thousands of clones, about four fifths seen once. V and J are TRBV19 and TRBJ1-1; D gene unclear. The sequenced sample consisted of peripheral blood. The source of this sequence is a woman older than 75 with COVID-19, enrolled during active disease. The CDR3 is CASSTRGTTEAFF. The CDR3 region has the DNA TGTGCCAGTAGTACCCGCGGAACCACTGAAGCTTTCTTT.